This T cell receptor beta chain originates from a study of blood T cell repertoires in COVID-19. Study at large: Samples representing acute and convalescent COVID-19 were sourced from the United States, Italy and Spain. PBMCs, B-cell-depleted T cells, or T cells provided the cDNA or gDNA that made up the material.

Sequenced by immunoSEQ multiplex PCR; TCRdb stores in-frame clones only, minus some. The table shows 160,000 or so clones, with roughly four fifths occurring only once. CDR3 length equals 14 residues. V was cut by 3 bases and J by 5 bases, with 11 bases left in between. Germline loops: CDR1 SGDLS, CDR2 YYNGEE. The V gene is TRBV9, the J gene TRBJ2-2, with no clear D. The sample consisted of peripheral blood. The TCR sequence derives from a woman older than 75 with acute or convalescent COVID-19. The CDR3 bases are TGTGCCAGCAGCGGAGAGGAAGTGACCGGGGAGCTGTTTTTT. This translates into CASSGEEVTGELFF.